The clone carrying this T cell receptor beta chain was observed a few times. No antigen is known for it. The source of the sample is a study of T cell repertoires in cytomegalovirus infection. Trimming took off 1 base at V and 4 bases at J, with 13 bases between the two ends. The CDR3 is made up of 16 amino acids. Germline assignment: CDR1 SGHNT and CDR2 YENEEA. Each CDR3 protein gets one entry after TCRdb re-called the reads with MiXCR. The sample shows fewer than 550,000 distinct CDR3 sequences, 26% of them seen only once. General study points: What dominated the ex vivo response were HLA-C-restricted CMV-specific TCR beta clonotypes.

Material: PBMCs. The J gene is TRBJ2-2, the V gene TRBV11-3; D remains unclear. The TCR comes from a human donor in good health (CMV status not recorded). Some clones in this sample may be carry-over from other donors' samples. CDR3 nucleotide sequence: TGTGCCAGCAGCTTAGGGACCCTCGGCGGCACCGGGGAGCTGTTTTTT. Translated, it gives CASSLGTLGGTGELFF.